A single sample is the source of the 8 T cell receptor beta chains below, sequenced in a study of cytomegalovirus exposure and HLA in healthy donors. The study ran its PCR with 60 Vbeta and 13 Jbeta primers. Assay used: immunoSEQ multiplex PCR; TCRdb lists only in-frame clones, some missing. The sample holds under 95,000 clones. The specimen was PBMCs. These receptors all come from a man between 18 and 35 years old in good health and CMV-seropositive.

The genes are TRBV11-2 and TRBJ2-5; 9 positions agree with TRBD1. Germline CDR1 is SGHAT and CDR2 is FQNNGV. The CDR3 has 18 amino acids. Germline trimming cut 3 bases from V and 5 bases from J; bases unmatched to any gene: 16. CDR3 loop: CASSLRTGVQVWRETQYF. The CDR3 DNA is TGTGCCAGCAGCTTGAGGACAGGGGTTCAGGTTTGGCGGGAGACCCAGTACTTC.

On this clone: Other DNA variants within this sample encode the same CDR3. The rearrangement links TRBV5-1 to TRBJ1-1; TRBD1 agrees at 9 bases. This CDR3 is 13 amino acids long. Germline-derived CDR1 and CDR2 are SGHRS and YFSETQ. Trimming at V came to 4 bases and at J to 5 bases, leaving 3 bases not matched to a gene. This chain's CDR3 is CASSLDRGTEAFF. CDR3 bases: TGCGCCAGCAGCCTAGACAGGGGGACTGAAGCTTTCTTT.

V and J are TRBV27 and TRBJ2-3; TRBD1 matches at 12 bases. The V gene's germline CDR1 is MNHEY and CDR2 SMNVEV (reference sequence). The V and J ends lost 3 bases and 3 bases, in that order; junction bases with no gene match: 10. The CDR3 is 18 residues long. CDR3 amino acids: CASSFSLGQGAMTDTQYF. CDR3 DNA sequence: TGTGCCAGCAGTTTCTCCTTGGGACAGGGGGCAATGACAGATACGCAGTATTTT.

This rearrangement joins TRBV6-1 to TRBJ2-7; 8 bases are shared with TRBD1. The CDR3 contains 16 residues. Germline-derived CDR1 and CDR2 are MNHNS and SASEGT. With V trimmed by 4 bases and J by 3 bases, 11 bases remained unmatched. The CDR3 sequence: CASSGGQAKGRYEQYF. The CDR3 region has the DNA TGTGCCAGCAGTGGGGGACAGGCAAAAGGGCGCTACGAGCAGTACTTC.

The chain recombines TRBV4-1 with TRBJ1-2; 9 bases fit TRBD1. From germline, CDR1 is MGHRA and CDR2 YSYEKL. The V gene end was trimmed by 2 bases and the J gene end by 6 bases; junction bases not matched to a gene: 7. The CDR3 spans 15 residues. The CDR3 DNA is TGCGCCAGCAGCCAACCTTTGGACAGGGGTGATGGCTACACCTTC. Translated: CASSQPLDRGDGYTF.

CDR3 nucleotide sequence: TGTGCCAGCAGCTTGCGACAGGGTCCAACCTACGAGCAGTACTTC. This gives the protein CASSLRQGPTYEQYF. The V and J genes are TRBV11-2 and TRBJ2-7; 7 bases align to TRBD1. With 3 bases clipped from V and 2 bases from J, the junction kept 7 bases outside the gene matches. Germline CDR1 and CDR2: SGHAT and FQNNGV. There are 15 residues in the CDR3.

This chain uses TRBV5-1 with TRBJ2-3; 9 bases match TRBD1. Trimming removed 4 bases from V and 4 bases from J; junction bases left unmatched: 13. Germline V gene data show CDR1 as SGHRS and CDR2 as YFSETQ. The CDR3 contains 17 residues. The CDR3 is CASSQTGQGIGADTQYF. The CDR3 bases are TGCGCCAGCAGCCAAACCGGACAGGGGATTGGTGCAGATACGCAGTATTTT.

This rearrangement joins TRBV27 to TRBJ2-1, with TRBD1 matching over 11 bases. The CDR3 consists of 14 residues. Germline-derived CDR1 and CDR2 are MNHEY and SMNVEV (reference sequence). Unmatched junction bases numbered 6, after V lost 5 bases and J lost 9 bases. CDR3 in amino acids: CASSPGTGGAEQFF. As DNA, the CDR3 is TGTGCCAGCAGTCCCGGGACAGGGGGTGCTGAGCAGTTCTTC.